The TCR beta chain described here comes from a study of beta chain features in type 1 diabetes. General study findings and limits: No resolution was reached here on whether HLA type influences TCRB rearrangement. A moderate, significant TCRB CDR3 shortening appeared in type 1 diabetes across four CD4+ subsets.

As for this clone: The target antigen is unknown.

Germline V gives CDR1 LNHNV, CDR2 YYDKDF (reference sequence). V was trimmed by 3 bases and J by 4 bases, leaving 21 bases between them. This CDR3 is built from 17 residues. Expressed TCRB transcripts were sequenced after all isolated RNA was converted to cDNA. Profiling relied on immunoSEQ multiplex PCR, and the TCRdb table lists in-frame clones only, not all of them. The table lists just under 150,000 clones, about 13% of them singletons. The chain carries TRBV15 and TRBJ1-2; D might be TRBD1 (5 bases). Specimen: central memory CD4+ T cells from blood. The clonotype was recovered from a man aged 18 to 29 with type 1 diabetes. CDR3 DNA: TGTGCCACCAGCAGCTTCCCGATCATTCAGGGAACCTATGGCTACACCTTC. This codes for CATSSFPIIQGTYGYTF.